The entry below describes one T cell receptor (beta chain). The source of the sample is a study of CD8+ T cells in alopecia areata. Extracted from the samples, RNA was reverse transcribed into cDNA to serve as the sequencing template. Here immunoSEQ multiplex PCR was the method, and the copy in TCRdb shows in-frame clones only, minus some. The sample shows approximately 150,000 clones, about 60% of them seen only once. The V gene's germline CDR1 is ENHRY and CDR2 SYGVKD. The CDR3 spans 13 residues. With V trimmed by 8 bases and J by 6 bases, 10 bases remained unmatched. This sequence originates from a human donor in good health. The rearrangement joins TRBV10-3 to TRBJ2-7; 7 bases match TRBD2. The sequenced sample was CD4+ T cells sorted from blood. The DNA for the CDR3 is TGTGCCATCTCCCAAGGGGAGGGCTTCGAGCAGTACTTC. Residues: CAISQGEGFEQYF.